The source of this T cell receptor (beta chain) is a study of OX40 agonist ivuxolimab in advanced cancers. Study as a whole: Three patients showed partial responses: one hepatocellular carcinoma and two cutaneous melanoma cases.

Germline values: CDR1 MGHRA, CDR2 YSYEKL. V dropped 6 bases and J dropped 3; count of bases not matched to a gene: 5. The CDR3 contains 17 residues. This table comes from immunoSEQ multiplex PCR, and its TCRdb copy is limited to in-frame clones, with some not included. The table lists 60,000 or so clones, about 91% of them singletons. The clonotype comes from an adult with an advanced solid tumor such as melanoma, head and neck, liver or kidney cancer. Sequences were derived from CD4+ or CD8+ T cells sorted from blood, sampled in a trial of the OX40 agonist ivuxolimab. This chain uses TRBV4-1 with TRBJ2-2, with TRBD2 matching 15 bases. The CDR3 DNA reads as TGCGCCAGCAGTTCAGGGACTAGCGGGGGGTACACCGGGGAGCTGTTTTTT. This translates into CASSSGTSGGYTGELFF.